This TCR beta chain derives from a study of blood T cell repertoires in COVID-19. For the study at large: Whether acute or convalescent, the COVID-19 samples came from the United States, Italy and Spain. T cells, B-cell-depleted T cells, or PBMCs supplied cDNA or gDNA.

Measured with immunoSEQ multiplex PCR; TCRdb has only the in-frame clones, and not every one. The table records roughly 180,000 clones, about 84% of them present only once. With 6 bases clipped from V and 8 bases from J, the junction kept 9 bases outside the gene matches. CDR1 LNHDA and CDR2 SQIVND come from the germline V gene (reference sequence). This CDR3 spans 13 amino acids. The sequence was collected from a woman aged 25 to 39 with acute or convalescent COVID-19. The sample comprised peripheral blood. V and J are TRBV19 and TRBJ1-2, with 7 bases that match TRBD1. The CDR3 sequence is CASRKQGWRGYTF. The CDR3 nucleotides read TGTGCCAGTAGAAAACAGGGGTGGAGGGGCTACACCTTC.